This T cell receptor beta chain was obtained from a study of blood T cell repertoires in COVID-19. Study-level background: From T cells, B-cell-depleted T cells, or PBMCs came the material, which was cDNA or gDNA.

Per the original data handling: Reference gene primer amplification gave estimated nucleated cell counts. Generated by immunoSEQ multiplex PCR, the TCRdb table keeps only in-frame clones and is missing some. V and J calls plus clone size are reproduced from that table; the DNA served to infer D and trimming. Of roughly 250,000 clones listed, roughly 88% were seen once; the top ten hold 2% to 2.5%. This clone was detected a few times. Trimming stripped 0 bases from V and 8 bases from J, with 16 bases between. Per germline, CDR1 MNHEY and CDR2 SVGAGI. This CDR3 comprises 16 residues. Sequencing was performed on peripheral blood. This TCR was recovered from a woman aged 35 to 49 who had recovered from COVID-19. The chain couples TRBV6-5 to TRBJ1-4; tentatively, D is TRBD1 (6 bases). The CDR3: CASSYSKVGQGEKLFF. The CDR3 DNA is TGTGCCAGCAGTTACTCGAAGGTGGGACAAGGGGAAAAACTGTTTTTT.